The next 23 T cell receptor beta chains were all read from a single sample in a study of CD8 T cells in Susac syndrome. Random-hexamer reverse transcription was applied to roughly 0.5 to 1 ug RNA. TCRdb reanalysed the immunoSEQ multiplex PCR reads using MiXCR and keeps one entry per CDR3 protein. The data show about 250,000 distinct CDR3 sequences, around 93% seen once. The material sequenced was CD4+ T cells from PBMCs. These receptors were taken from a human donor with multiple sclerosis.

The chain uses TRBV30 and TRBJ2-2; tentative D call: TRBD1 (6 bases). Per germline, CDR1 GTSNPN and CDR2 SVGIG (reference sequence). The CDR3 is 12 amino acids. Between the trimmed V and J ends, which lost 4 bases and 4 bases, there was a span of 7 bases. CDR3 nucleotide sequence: TGTGCCTGGAACAGGGTCACCGGGGAGCTGTTTTTT. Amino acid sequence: CAWNRVTGELFF. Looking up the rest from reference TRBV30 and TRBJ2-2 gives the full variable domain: SQTIHQWPATLVQPVGSPLSLECTVEGTSNPNLYWYRQAAGRGLQLLFYSVGIGQISSEVPQNLSASRPQDRQFILSSKKLLLSDSGFYLCAWNRVTGELFFGEGSRLTVL.

In DNA form, the CDR3 reads TGTGCCAGCAGTTTAGCGGCGGGAAGCAATCAGCCCCAGCATTTT. Its translation: CASSLAAGSNQPQHF. The V and J genes are TRBV12-3 or TRBV12-4 and TRBJ1-5; no clear D. This CDR3 spans 15 amino acids. Between the trimmed V and J ends, which lost 0 bases and 1 base, there was a span of 7 bases.

CDR3 DNA: TGTGCCAGCAGCCAGGATGAGAGGGGAGGCTATGGCTACACCTTC. Amino acid sequence: CASSQDERGGYGYTF. The rearrangement uses TRBV4-2 and TRBJ1-2; the D gene is possibly TRBD1 (5 bases). The CDR3 totals 15 residues. CDR1 and CDR2 from the germline V gene are LGHNA and YNFKEQ. The V gene lost 3 bases and the J gene lost 4 bases, with 15 bases spanning the gap.

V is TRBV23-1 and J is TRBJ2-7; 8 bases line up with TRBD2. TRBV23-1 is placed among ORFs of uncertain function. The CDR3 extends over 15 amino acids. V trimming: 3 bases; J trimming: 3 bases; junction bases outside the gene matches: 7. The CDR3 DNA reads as TGCGCCAGCAGTCACTCAATACTAGCGGACTACGAGCAGTACGTC. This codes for CASSHSILADYEQYV.

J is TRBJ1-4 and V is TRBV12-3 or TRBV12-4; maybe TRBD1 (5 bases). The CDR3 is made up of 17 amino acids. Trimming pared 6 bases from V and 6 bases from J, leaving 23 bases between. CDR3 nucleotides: TGTGCCAGCAGCTATACCCTTGGGACGGGTAATCATGAAAAACTGTTTTTT. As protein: CASSYTLGTGNHEKLFF.

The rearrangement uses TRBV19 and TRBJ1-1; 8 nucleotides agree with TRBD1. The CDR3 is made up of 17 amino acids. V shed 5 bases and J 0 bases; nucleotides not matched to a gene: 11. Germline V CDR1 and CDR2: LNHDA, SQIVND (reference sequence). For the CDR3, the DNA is TGTGCCAGTAGTTCCGTCCCGGGACAGGTTTTGAACACTGAAGCTTTCTTT. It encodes CASSSVPGQVLNTEAFF.

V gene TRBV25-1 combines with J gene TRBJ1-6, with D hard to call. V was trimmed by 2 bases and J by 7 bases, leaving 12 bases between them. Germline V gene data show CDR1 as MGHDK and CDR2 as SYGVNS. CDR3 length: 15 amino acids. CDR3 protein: CASSEPTHWNSPLHF. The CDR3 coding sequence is TGTGCCAGCAGTGAACCTACCCACTGGAATTCACCCCTCCACTTT. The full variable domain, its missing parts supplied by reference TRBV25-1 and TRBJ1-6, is EADIYQTPRYLVIGTGKKITLECSQTMGHDKMYWYQQDPGMELHLIHYSYGVNSTEKGDLSSESTVSRIRTEHFPLTLESARPSHTSQYLCASSEPTHWNSPLHFGNGTRLTVT.

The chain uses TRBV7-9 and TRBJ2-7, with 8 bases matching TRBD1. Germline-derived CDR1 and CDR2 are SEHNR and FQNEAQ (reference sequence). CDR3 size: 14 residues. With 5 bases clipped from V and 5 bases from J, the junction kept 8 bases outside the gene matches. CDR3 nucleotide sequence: TGTGCCAGCAGCCTGCGACAGGGGCGCGACGAGCAGTACTTC. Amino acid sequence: CASSLRQGRDEQYF.

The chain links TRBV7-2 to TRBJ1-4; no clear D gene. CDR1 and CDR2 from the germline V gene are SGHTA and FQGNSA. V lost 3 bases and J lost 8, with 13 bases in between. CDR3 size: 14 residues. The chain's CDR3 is CASSFQAGAEKLFF. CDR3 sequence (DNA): TGTGCCAGCAGCTTCCAGGCTGGCGCGGAAAAACTGTTTTTT.

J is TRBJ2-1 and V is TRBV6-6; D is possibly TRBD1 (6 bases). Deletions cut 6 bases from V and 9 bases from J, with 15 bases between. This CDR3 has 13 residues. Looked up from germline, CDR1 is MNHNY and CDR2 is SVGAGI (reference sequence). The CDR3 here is CASSAGAGGEQFF. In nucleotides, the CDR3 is TGTGCCAGCAGCGCAGGGGCCGGTGGTGAGCAGTTCTTC.

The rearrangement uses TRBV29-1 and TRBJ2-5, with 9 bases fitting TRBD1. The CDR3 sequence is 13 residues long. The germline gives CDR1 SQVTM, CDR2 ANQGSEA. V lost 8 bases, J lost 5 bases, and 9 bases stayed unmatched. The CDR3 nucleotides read TGCAGCTTCGGACAGGGGCGGTGGGAGACCCAGTACTTC. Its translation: CSFGQGRWETQYF.

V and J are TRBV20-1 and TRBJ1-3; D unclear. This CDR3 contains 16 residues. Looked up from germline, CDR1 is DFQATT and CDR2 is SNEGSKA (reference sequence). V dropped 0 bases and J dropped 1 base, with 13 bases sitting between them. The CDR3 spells CSARDPRRVSGNTIYF. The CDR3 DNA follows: TGCAGTGCTAGAGATCCTAGGAGGGTATCTGGAAACACCATATATTTT.

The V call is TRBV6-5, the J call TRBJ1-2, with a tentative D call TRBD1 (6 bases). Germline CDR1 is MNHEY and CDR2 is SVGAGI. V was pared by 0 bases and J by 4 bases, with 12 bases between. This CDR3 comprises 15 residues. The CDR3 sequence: CASSYSTGLLYGYTF. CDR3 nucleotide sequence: TGTGCCAGCAGTTACTCGACAGGCCTACTCTATGGCTACACCTTC.

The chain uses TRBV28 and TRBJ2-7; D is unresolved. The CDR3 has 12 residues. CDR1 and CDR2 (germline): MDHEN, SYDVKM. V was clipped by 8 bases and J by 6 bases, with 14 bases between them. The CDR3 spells CASGSRFSEQYF. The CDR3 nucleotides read TGTGCCAGCGGGTCTCGCTTTTCCGAGCAGTACTTC.

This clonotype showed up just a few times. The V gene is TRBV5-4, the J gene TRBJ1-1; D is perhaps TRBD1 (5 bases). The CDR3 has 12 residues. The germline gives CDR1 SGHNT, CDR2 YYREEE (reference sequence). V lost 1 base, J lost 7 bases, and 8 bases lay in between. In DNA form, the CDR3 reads TGTGCCAGCAGCTTGACAGGAGATGAAGCTTTCTTT. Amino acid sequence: CASSLTGDEAFF.

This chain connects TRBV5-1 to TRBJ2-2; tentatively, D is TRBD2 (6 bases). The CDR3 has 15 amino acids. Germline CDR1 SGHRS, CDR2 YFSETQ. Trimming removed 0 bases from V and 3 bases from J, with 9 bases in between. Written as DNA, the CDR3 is TGCGCCAGCAGCTTGGTAGGGGACTACACCGGGGAGCTGTTTTTT. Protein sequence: CASSLVGDYTGELFF.

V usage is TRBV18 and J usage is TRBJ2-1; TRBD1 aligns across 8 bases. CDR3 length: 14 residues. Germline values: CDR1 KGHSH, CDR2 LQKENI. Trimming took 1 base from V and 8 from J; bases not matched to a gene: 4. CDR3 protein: CASSPQETGDEQFF. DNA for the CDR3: TGTGCCAGCTCACCACAGGAGACAGGGGATGAGCAGTTCTTC. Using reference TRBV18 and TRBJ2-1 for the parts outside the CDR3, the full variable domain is NAGVMQNPRHLVRRRGQEARLRCSPMKGHSHVYWYRQLPEEGLKFMVYLQKENIIDESGMPKERFSAEFPKEGPSILRIQQVVRGDSAAYFCASSPQETGDEQFFGPGTRLTVL.

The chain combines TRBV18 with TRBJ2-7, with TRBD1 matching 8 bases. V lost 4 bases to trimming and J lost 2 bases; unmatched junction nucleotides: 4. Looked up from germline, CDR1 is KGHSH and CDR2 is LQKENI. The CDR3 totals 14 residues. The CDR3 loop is CASSRGQAPYEQYF. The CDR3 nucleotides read TGTGCCAGCTCACGGGGACAGGCGCCCTACGAGCAGTACTTC. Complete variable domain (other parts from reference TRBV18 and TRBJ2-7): NAGVMQNPRHLVRRRGQEARLRCSPMKGHSHVYWYRQLPEEGLKFMVYLQKENIIDESGMPKERFSAEFPKEGPSILRIQQVVRGDSAAYFCASSRGQAPYEQYFGPGTRLTVT.

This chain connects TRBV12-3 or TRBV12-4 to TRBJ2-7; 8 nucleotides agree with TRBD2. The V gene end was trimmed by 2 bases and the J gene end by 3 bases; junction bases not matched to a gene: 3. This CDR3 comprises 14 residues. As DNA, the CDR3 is TGTGCCAGCAGTTTACGGGGGGGCCTCTACGAGCAGTACTTC. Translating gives CASSLRGGLYEQYF.

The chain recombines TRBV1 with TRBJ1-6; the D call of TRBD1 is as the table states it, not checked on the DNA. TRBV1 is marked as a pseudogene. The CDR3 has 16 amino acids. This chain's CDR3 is CTSRQLPGRENSPLHF. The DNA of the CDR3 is TGCACCAGCAGGCAACTTCCGGGACGGGAAAATTCACCCCTCCACTTT.

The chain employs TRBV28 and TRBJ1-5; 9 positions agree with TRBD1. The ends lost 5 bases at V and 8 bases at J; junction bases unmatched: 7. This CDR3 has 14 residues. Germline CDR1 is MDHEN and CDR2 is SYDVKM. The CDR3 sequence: CASSPGQGREPQHF. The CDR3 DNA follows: TGTGCCAGCAGTCCCGGACAGGGGCGTGAGCCCCAGCATTTT. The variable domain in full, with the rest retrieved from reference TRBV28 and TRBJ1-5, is DVKVTQSSRYLVKRTGEKVFLECVQDMDHENMFWYRQDPGLGLRLIYFSYDVKMKEKGDIPEGYSVSREKKERFSLILESASTNQTSMYLCASSPGQGREPQHFGDGTRLSIL.

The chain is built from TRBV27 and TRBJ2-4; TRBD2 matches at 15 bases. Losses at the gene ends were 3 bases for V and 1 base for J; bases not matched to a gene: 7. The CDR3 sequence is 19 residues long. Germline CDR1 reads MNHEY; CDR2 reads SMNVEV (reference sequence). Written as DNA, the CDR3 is TGTGCCAGCAGTTTGGGGACTAGCGGGGGGCCATACGCCAAAAACATTCAGTACTTC. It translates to CASSLGTSGGPYAKNIQYF.

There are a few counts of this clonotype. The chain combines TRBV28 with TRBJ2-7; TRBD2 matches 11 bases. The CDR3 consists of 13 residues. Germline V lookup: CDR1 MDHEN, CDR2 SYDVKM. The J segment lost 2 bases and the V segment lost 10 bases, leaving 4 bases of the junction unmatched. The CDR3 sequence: CATVSGGAYEQYF. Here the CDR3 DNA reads TGTGCCACCGTTAGCGGGGGGGCCTACGAGCAGTACTTC.